This T cell receptor beta chain came from a study of T-cell reconstitution after alpha-beta-depleted transplantation in children. The germline V gene has CDR1 SGHKS and CDR2 YYEKEE (reference sequence). The CDR3 covers 16 residues. The trim removed 7 bases at V and 0 bases at J, leaving 10 bases unmatched. The library targeted TCRbeta and was prepared with unique molecular identifiers. TCRdb used MiXCR to reprocess the PCR reads, holding one entry per CDR3 protein. The repertoire holds 200,000 to 300,000 distinct CDR3 sequences, around 11% seen once, with roughly 2.6% in the top ten. Ten or more counts support this clonotype.

Specimen: PBMCs from the stem cell graft donor, collected from the stem cell graft. The source of this sequence is a human donor who donated a stem cell graft to a child with acute lymphoblastic leukemia. The chain couples TRBV5-5 to TRBJ2-1, with TRBD2 matching over 7 bases. The CDR3 DNA sequence: TGTGCCAGCGGCCCCGGAGCGGGAAACTCCTACAATGAGCAGTTCTTC. Protein: CASGPGAGNSYNEQFF.